A selection of T cell receptor beta chains follows, all from one sample in a study of T cell changes during pregnancy in multiple sclerosis. Sequenced by immunoSEQ multiplex PCR; TCRdb stores in-frame clones only, minus some. The table shows about 28,000 clones, with almost 90% occurring only once. Sequencing was performed on CD4+ T cells from peripheral blood mononuclear cells, taken in the first trimester of pregnancy. Source of these receptors: a female donor in good health, enrolled as a control in a pregnancy study. Each CDR3 is given with its conserved first and last residue. The D gene is left open where the match is weak. Not every row has a clone size; where given, it reads once, few, many or a size class.

D: NA; J: TRBJ2-7; V: TRBV4-1; size: NA; DNA: TGCGCCAGCAGCCAAGAGAAACGGCAGGGGAAATACGAGCAGTACTTC; CDR3: CASSQEKRQGKYEQYF
D: TRBD2; J: TRBJ2-4; V: TRBV2; size: NA; DNA: TGTGCCAGCAGCTCGGGACTAGCGGGAAACATTCAGTACTTC; CDR3: CASSSGLAGNIQYF
D: NA; J: TRBJ2-3; V: TRBV21-1; size: NA; DNA: TGTGCCAGCATCCCAAGGGACAGAGCCACAGATACGCAGTATTTT; CDR3: CASIPRDRATDTQYF
D: NA; J: TRBJ1-1; V: TRBV11-3; size: NA; DNA: TGTGCCAGCAGTCCAGACCCCCAACAGACCACTGAAGCTTTCTTT; CDR3: CASSPDPQQTTEAFF
D: TRBD1; J: TRBJ1-1; V: TRBV14; size: few; DNA: TGTGCCAGCAGCCACCGACAGGGGTCTGAAGCTTTCTTT; CDR3: CASSHRQGSEAFF
D: TRBD1; J: TRBJ1-1; V: TRBV6-6; size: NA; DNA: TGTGCCAGCAGCTATGACAGGGCGAACACTGAAGCTTTCTTT; CDR3: CASSYDRANTEAFF
D: TRBD1; J: TRBJ1-1; V: TRBV11-3; size: once; DNA: TGTGCCAGCAGCTTAACGACAGGGTTCACTGAAGCTTTCTTT; CDR3: CASSLTTGFTEAFF
D: NA; J: TRBJ1-2; V: TRBV5-1; size: NA; DNA: TGCGCCAGCAGCGAGACAGGAAGCTATGGCTACACCTTC; CDR3: CASSETGSYGYTF
D: NA; J: TRBJ2-3; V: TRBV4-3; size: once; DNA: TGCGCCAGCAGCCAAGATGATACTAGCACAGATACGCAGTATTTT; CDR3: CASSQDDTSTDTQYF
D: TRBD2; J: TRBJ2-5; V: TRBV7-2; size: once; DNA: TGTGCCAGCAGCTTCGCGGGGGAAGAGACCCAGTACTTC; CDR3: CASSFAGEETQYF
D: NA; J: TRBJ1-5; V: TRBV6-6; size: NA; DNA: TGTGCCAGCAGAACCCCAACATTCTCGCAGCCCCAGCATTTT; CDR3: CASRTPTFSQPQHF
D: TRBD2; J: TRBJ2-5; V: TRBV7-2; size: NA; DNA: TGTGCCAGCAGCTTAGAGGCACTAGCGGGCCAAGAGACCCAGTACTTC; CDR3: CASSLEALAGQETQYF
D: NA; J: TRBJ1-5; V: TRBV11-2; size: NA; DNA: TGTGCCAGCAGCTTAGACCGGAATCAGCCCCAGCATTTT; CDR3: CASSLDRNQPQHF
D: TRBD1; J: TRBJ2-5; V: TRBV27; size: NA; DNA: TGTGCCAGCAGTCCGGACAGGGGGCCAGAGACCCAGTACTTC; CDR3: CASSPDRGPETQYF
D: NA; J: TRBJ2-5; V: TRBV15; size: NA; DNA: TGTGCCACCAGCACCGCCCTCAGGGGTGTCCAAGAGACCCAGTACTTC; CDR3: CATSTALRGVQETQYF
D: NA; J: TRBJ1-3; V: TRBV30; size: NA; DNA: TGTGCCTGTACAGGGATCGCGAGGGGAAACACCATATATTTT; CDR3: CACTGIARGNTIYF
D: TRBD1; J: TRBJ1-4; V: TRBV7-2; size: NA; DNA: TGTGCCAGCAGCTGGACAGGGAGGGATGAAAAACTGTTTTTT; CDR3: CASSWTGRDEKLFF
D: TRBD2; J: TRBJ2-5; V: TRBV25-1; size: NA; DNA: TGTGCCAGCAGTGGGACTAGCGGAGAGACCCAGTACTTC; CDR3: CASSGTSGETQYF
D: NA; J: TRBJ1-5; V: TRBV19; size: NA; DNA: TGTGCCAGTAGTACGGGACACCGCAATCAGCCCCAGCATTTT; CDR3: CASSTGHRNQPQHF
D: NA; J: TRBJ2-6; V: TRBV6-1; size: NA; DNA: TGTGCCAGCAGTGCCGGATGGCAGGGTGCTACAGGGGCCAACGTCCTGACTTTC; CDR3: CASSAGWQGATGANVLTF
D: TRBD1; J: TRBJ1-1; V: TRBV7-3; size: NA; DNA: TGTGCCAGCAGCCCAGGACAGGGGTACACTGAAGCTTTCTTT; CDR3: CASSPGQGYTEAFF
D: NA; J: TRBJ1-6; V: TRBV4-3; size: NA; DNA: TGCGCCAGCAGCCAAGAAGCCAGGGGTGCGAATTCACCCCTCCACTTT; CDR3: CASSQEARGANSPLHF
D: NA; J: TRBJ2-1; V: TRBV29-1; size: NA; DNA: TGCAGCGGCGTCAGGGACAATGAGCAGTTCTTC; CDR3: CSGVRDNEQFF
D: NA; J: TRBJ1-5; V: TRBV13; size: NA; DNA: TGTGCCAGCAGCTTAGGGCTATATAGCAATCAGCCCCAGCATTTT; CDR3: CASSLGLYSNQPQHF
D: NA; J: TRBJ2-7; V: TRBV7-6; size: NA; DNA: TGTGCCAGCAGCTTAGGGTACTCAAGAAACTCCTACGAGCAGTACTTC; CDR3: CASSLGYSRNSYEQYF
D: TRBD1; J: TRBJ2-1; V: TRBV27; size: once; DNA: TGTGCCAGCAGTTTAGGCCTCCAGGGGGTCAATGAGCAGTTCTTC; CDR3: CASSLGLQGVNEQFF
D: TRBD1; J: TRBJ1-5; V: TRBV6-1; size: NA; DNA: TGTGCCAGCAGTGCCGGACAGGGTTGGTGGGGCAATCAGCCCCAGCATTTT; CDR3: CASSAGQGWWGNQPQHF
D: NA; J: TRBJ2-5; V: TRBV11-3; size: once; DNA: TGTGCCAGCAGCTCTGGGGCGGGGGAGACCCAGTACTTC; CDR3: CASSSGAGETQYF
D: TRBD2; J: TRBJ2-3; V: TRBV5-4; size: NA; DNA: TGTGCCAGCAGTAGGCCGGGACTAGGGACAGATACGCAGTATTTT; CDR3: CASSRPGLGTDTQYF
D: NA; J: TRBJ2-1; V: TRBV6-1; size: NA; DNA: TGTGCCAGCAGTGAAAACATCAATGAGCAGTTCTTC; CDR3: CASSENINEQFF
D: TRBD1; J: TRBJ2-5; V: TRBV19; size: NA; DNA: TGTGCCAGTAGTGCCCAAGGACAGGGGGCCGGAGAGACCCAGTACTTC; CDR3: CASSAQGQGAGETQYF
D: TRBD1; J: TRBJ2-1; V: TRBV11-3; size: NA; DNA: TGTGCCAGCAGCTTATCGCGACAGGGTACGGCCGTGCAGTTCTTC; CDR3: CASSLSRQGTAVQFF
D: NA; J: TRBJ2-4; V: TRBV30; size: NA; DNA: TGTGCCTGGAGTGTTGTGGGGGCTGGTGGCATTCAGTACTTC; CDR3: CAWSVVGAGGIQYF
D: NA; J: TRBJ2-7; V: TRBV6-5; size: NA; DNA: TGTGCCAGCAGTTACTCGTCTCAGGGGTTAATGAACGAGCAGTACTTC; CDR3: CASSYSSQGLMNEQYF
D: NA; J: TRBJ2-5; V: TRBV11-3; size: once; DNA: TGTGCCAGCAGCTTATTCAACAGTCAAGAGACCCAGTACTTC; CDR3: CASSLFNSQETQYF
D: TRBD2; J: TRBJ2-2; V: TRBV5-4; size: NA; DNA: TGTGCCAGCAGTTGGACTAGCGGAACCGGGGAGCTGTTTTTT; CDR3: CASSWTSGTGELFF
D: NA; J: TRBJ2-6; V: TRBV11-1; size: NA; DNA: TGTGCCAGCAGCCTGGACAGCTCTGGGGCCAACGTCCTGACTTTC; CDR3: CASSLDSSGANVLTF
D: TRBD1; J: TRBJ1-1; V: TRBV6-6; size: NA; DNA: TGTGCCAGCAGTTATTCAGACAGGGGAGCTGAAGCTTTCTTT; CDR3: CASSYSDRGAEAFF
D: TRBD1; J: TRBJ2-5; V: TRBV15; size: NA; DNA: TGTGCCACCAGCAGCCGACAGGGTGGGCAAGAGACCCAGTACTTC; CDR3: CATSSRQGGQETQYF
D: NA; J: TRBJ1-5; V: TRBV6-1; size: NA; DNA: TGTGCCAGCAGGACAGGCAATCAGCCCCAGCATTTT; CDR3: CASRTGNQPQHF
D: TRBD2; J: TRBJ2-2; V: TRBV30; size: NA; DNA: TGTGCCTGGAGAGGCGGGGGGGCAGCCGGGGAGCTGTTTTTT; CDR3: CAWRGGGAAGELFF
D: NA; J: TRBJ1-1; V: TRBV11-3; size: NA; DNA: TGTGCCAGCAGCTTTCAAGGGGACACTGAAGCTTTCTTT; CDR3: CASSFQGDTEAFF
D: NA; J: TRBJ2-7; V: TRBV5-1; size: NA; DNA: TGCGCCAGCAGCTTGGACAGGGCTCGATCCTACGAGCAGTACTTC; CDR3: CASSLDRARSYEQYF
D: NA; J: TRBJ1-1; V: TRBV30; size: medium-sized; DNA: TGTGCCTGGAGTCCCCCCGGGACAACGAACACTGAAGCTTTCTTT; CDR3: CAWSPPGTTNTEAFF
D: TRBD1; J: TRBJ1-2; V: TRBV27; size: once; DNA: TGTGCCAGCAGTTTAGTGGGACAGGGGGCCAGGAACTATGGCTACACCTTC; CDR3: CASSLVGQGARNYGYTF
D: TRBD1; J: TRBJ2-3; V: TRBV7-2; size: NA; DNA: TGTGCCAGCAGCCCAGGGACAGCTGATACGCAGTATTTT; CDR3: CASSPGTADTQYF
D: NA; J: TRBJ1-4; V: TRBV18; size: NA; DNA: TGTGCCAGCTCGCCTACGGTGGCGGCTAATGAAAAACTGTTTTTT; CDR3: CASSPTVAANEKLFF
D: NA; J: TRBJ1-1; V: TRBV6-1; size: NA; DNA: TGTGCCAGCAGTCCGAACAGGGAGTTTTACACTGAAGCTTTCTTT; CDR3: CASSPNREFYTEAFF